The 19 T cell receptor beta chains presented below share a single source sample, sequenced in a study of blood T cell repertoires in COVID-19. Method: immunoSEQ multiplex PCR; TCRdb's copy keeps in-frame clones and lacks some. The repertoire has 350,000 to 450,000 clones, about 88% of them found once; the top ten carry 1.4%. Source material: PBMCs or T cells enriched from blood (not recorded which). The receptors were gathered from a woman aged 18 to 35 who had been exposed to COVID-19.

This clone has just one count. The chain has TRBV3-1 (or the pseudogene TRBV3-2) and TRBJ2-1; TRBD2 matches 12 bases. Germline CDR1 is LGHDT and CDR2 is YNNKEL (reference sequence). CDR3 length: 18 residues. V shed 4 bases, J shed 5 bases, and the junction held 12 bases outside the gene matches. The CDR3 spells CASSRYRLAGGWNNEQFF. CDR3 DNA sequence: TGTGCCAGCAGCCGATACCGGCTAGCGGGGGGGTGGAACAATGAGCAGTTCTTC.

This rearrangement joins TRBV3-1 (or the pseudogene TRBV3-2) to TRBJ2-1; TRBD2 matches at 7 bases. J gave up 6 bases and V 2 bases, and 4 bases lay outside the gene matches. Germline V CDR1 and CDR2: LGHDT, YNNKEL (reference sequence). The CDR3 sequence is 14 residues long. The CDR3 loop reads CASSQSTSSNEQFF. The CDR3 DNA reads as TGTGCCAGCAGCCAATCGACTAGCTCCAATGAGCAGTTCTTC.

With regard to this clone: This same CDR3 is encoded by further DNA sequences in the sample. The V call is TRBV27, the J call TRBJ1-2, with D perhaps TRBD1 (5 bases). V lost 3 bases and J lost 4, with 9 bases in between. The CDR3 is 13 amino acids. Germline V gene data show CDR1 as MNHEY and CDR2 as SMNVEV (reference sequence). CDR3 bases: TGTGCCAGCAGTTTGGGGCAGGGCTATGGCTACACCTTC. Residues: CASSLGQGYGYTF.

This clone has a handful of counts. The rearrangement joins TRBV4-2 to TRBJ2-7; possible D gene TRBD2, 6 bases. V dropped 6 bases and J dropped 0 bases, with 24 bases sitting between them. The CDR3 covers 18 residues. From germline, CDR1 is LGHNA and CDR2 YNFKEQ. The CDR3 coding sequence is TGTGCCAGCAGTCCTGGGCCCGCCGGGACTCAAAGCTCCTACGAGCAGTACTTC. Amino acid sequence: CASSPGPAGTQSSYEQYF.

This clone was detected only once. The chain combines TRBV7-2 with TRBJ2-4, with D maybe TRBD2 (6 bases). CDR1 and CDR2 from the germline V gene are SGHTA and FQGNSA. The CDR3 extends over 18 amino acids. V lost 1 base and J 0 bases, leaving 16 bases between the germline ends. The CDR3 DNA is TGTGCCAGCAGCTTAGACGGGGCGGGGCTCCGAGCCAAAAACATTCAGTACTTC. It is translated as CASSLDGAGLRAKNIQYF.

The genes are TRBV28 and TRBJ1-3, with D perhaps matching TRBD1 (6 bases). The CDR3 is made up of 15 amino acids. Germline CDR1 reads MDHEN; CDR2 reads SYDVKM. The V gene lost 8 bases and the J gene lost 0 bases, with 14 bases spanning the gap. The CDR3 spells CASWKRDNSGNTIYF. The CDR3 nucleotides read TGTGCCAGCTGGAAACGGGACAACTCTGGAAACACCATATATTTT.

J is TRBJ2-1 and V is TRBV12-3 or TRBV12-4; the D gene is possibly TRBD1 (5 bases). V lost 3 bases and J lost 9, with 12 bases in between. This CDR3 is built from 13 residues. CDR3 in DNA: TGTGCCAGCAGTTTCTTCAGGGAAGGTGAGCAGTTCTTC. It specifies CASSFFREGEQFF.

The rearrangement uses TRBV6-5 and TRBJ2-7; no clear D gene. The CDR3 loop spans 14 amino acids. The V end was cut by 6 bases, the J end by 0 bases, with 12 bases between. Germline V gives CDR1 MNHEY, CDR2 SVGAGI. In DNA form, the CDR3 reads TGTGCCAGCAGCCCCGTGGCCAGCTCCTACGAGCAGTACTTC. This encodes CASSPVASSYEQYF.

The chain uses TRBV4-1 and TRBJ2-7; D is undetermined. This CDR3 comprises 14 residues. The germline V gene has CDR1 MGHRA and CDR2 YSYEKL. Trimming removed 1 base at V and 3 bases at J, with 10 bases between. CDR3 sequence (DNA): TGCGCCAGCAGCCAAGGGGCCGATCTCTACGAGCAGTACTTC. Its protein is CASSQGADLYEQYF.

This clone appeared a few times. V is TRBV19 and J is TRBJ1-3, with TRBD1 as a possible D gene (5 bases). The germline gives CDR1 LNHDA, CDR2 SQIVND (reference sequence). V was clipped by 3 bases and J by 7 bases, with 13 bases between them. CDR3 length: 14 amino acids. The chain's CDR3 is CASSMGGRRNTIYF. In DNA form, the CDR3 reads TGTGCCAGTAGTATGGGGGGACGACGGAACACCATATATTTT.

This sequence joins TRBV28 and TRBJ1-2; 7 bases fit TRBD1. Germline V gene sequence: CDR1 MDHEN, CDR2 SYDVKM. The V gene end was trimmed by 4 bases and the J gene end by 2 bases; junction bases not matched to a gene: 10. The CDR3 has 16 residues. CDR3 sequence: CASSSKTGPINYGYTF. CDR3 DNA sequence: TGTGCCAGCAGTTCTAAGACAGGGCCAATAAACTATGGCTACACCTTC.

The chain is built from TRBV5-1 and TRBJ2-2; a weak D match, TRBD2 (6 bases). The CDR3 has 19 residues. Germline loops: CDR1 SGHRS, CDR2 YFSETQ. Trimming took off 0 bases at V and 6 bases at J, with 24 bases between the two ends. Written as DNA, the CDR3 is TGCGCCAGCAGCTTGGCAAAGGAGGGGCCCGCTCGATTGTCCGGGGAGCTGTTTTTT. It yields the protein CASSLAKEGPARLSGELFF.

DNA for the CDR3: TGTGCCAGCAGTGATTCGGTCACGGGGAGACAGCCCCAGCATTTT. This gives the protein CASSDSVTGRQPQHF. The chain employs TRBV6-1 and TRBJ1-5, with D hard to call. V lost 3 bases, J lost 7 bases, and 16 bases lay in between. From germline, CDR1 is MNHNS and CDR2 SASEGT. The CDR3 length is 15 residues.

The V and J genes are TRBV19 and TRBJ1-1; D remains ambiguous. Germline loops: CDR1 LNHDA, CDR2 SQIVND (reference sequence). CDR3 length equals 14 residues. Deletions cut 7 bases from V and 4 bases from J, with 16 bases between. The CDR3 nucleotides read TGTGCCAGTACCGTCCTTGCAGGTATCACTGAAGCTTTCTTT. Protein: CASTVLAGITEAFF. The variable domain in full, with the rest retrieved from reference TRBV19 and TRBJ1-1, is DGGITQSPKYLFRKEGQNVTLSCEQNLNHDAMYWYRQDPGQGLRLIYYSQIVNDFQKGDIAEGYSVSREKKESFPLTVTSAQKNPTAFYLCASTVLAGITEAFFGQGTRLTVV.

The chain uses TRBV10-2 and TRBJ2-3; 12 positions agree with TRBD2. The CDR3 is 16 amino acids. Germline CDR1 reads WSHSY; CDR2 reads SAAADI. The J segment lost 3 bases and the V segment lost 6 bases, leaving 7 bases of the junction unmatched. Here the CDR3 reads CASSEPGLAGTDTQYF. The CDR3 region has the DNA TGCGCCAGCAGCGAGCCGGGACTAGCGGGTACAGATACGCAGTATTTT.

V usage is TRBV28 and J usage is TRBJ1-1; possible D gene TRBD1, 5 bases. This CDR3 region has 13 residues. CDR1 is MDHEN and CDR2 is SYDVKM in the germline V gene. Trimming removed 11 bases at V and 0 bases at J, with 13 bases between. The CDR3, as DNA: TGTGCCGGGTCAGGGCAGCTGAACACTGAAGCTTTCTTT. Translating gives CAGSGQLNTEAFF.

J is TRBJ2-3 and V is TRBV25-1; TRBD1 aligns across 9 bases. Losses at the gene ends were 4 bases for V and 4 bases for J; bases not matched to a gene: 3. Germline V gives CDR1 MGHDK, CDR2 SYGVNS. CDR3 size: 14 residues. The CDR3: CASSAGTGPDTQYF. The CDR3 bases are TGTGCCAGCAGTGCCGGGACAGGGCCAGATACGCAGTATTTT.

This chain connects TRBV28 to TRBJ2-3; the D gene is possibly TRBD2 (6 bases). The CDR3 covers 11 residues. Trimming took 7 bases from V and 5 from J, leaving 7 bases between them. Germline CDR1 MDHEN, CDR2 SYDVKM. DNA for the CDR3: TGTGCCAGCATCGGGGGAGATACGCAGTATTTT. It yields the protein CASIGGDTQYF.

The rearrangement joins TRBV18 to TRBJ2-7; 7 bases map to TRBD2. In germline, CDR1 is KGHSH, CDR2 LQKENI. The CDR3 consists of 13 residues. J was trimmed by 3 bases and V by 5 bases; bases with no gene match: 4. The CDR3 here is CASSLTSDYEQYF. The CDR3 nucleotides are TGTGCCAGCTCATTAACTAGCGACTACGAGCAGTACTTC.